The rows below give T cell receptor beta chains drawn from one sample of a study of T cells after yellow fever vaccination. Each CDR3 protein gets one entry after TCRdb re-called the 5' RACE reads with MiXCR. The profile shows 150,000 to 200,000 distinct CDR3 sequences, 11% of them singletons. Sequencing used CD8+ T cells sorted from PBMCs, obtained 15 days after the yellow fever booster vaccination. Receptor source: a man aged 18-30 years who received the YFV17D yellow fever vaccine. CDR3s include the opening cysteine and the closing phenylalanine or tryptophan. The order of the fields is V gene, D gene, J gene, clone size, CDR3 DNA, CDR3 protein. The D gene is left open where the match is weak. Clone size, where shown, is once, few, many, or a class for clones that have expanded.

TRBV6-5	-	TRBJ1-1	few	TGTGCCAGCAGTTACGGGCAGGGGACCACTGAAGCTTTCTTT	CASSYGQGTTEAFF
TRBV4-3	-	TRBJ2-5	many	TGCGCCAGCAGCCAAACCTGGGGGCAGATCCAATACCAAGAGACCCAGTACTTC	CASSQTWGQIQYQETQYF
TRBV6-2/TRBV6-3	TRBD1	TRBJ1-5	many	TGTGCCAGCAGTTACTTGAGGGGGGCAGGGGGAACTGCGGAGCCCCAGCATTTT	CASSYLRGAGGTAEPQHF
TRBV28	TRBD1	TRBJ2-1	few	TGTGCCACCGTCCAGACAGGGTCCTACAATGAGCAGTTCTTC	CATVQTGSYNEQFF
TRBV5-1	TRBD1	TRBJ1-2	few	TGCGCCAGCAGCTTCTCCGGGACAGTAGACTATGGCTACACCTTC	CASSFSGTVDYGYTF
TRBV7-6	-	TRBJ1-1	-	TGTGCCAGCAGCTTAGGGGCTCGCGACGAAGCTTTCTTT	CASSLGARDEAFF
TRBV4-2	TRBD1	TRBJ1-1	few	TGTGCCAGCAGCCAAGATCTCGACAGGGGCCTTATGAACACTGAAGCTTTCTTT	CASSQDLDRGLMNTEAFF
TRBV4-1	TRBD1	TRBJ1-1	-	TGCGCCAGCAGCCTCCATGAGGGACAGGTGAACACTGAAGCTTTCTTT	CASSLHEGQVNTEAFF
TRBV19	-	TRBJ2-4	few	TGTGCCAGTTCCACAGGATTAAACATTCAGTACTTC	CASSTGLNIQYF
TRBV6-2/TRBV6-3	-	TRBJ2-3	few	TGTGCCAGCACTCTTCTCGGGGGCGAAGAAGATACGCAGTATTTT	CASTLLGGEEDTQYF
TRBV19	-	TRBJ1-6	-	TGTGCCAGTATGCGAGGACAGTATAATTCACCCCTCCACTTT	CASMRGQYNSPLHF
TRBV4-1	-	TRBJ1-5	-	TGCGCCAGCAGCCCGTGGGTGGAACAGCCCCAGCATTTT	CASSPWVEQPQHF
TRBV27	TRBD2	TRBJ2-7	few	TGTGCCAGCAGCCTCGGGACTAGCGGGGGGAACGAGCAGTACTTC	CASSLGTSGGNEQYF
TRBV29-1	-	TRBJ1-2	few	TGCAGCGTTGATGGCGGGGGCTATGGCTACACCTTC	CSVDGGGYGYTF
TRBV11-2	-	TRBJ2-2	-	TGTGCCAGCAGCTTATGGCGGGGAAGCGGGGAGCTGTTTTTT	CASSLWRGSGELFF
TRBV4-3	-	TRBJ2-2	few	TGCGCCAGCAGCCGTAAACAGGTTTCGACCGGGGAGCTGTTTTTT	CASSRKQVSTGELFF
TRBV5-1	TRBD1	TRBJ2-5	-	TGCGCCAGCAGCAGAAGGACAGGCGGCGTCCAAGAGACCCAGTACTTC	CASSRRTGGVQETQYF
TRBV29-1	-	TRBJ1-1	-	TGCAGCGTCACGAGTCGAAGGACTGAAGCTTTCTTT	CSVTSRRTEAFF
TRBV30	-	TRBJ2-7	few	TGTGCCTGGAGCCATACAGGGTTTTCCTACGAGCAGTACTTC	CAWSHTGFSYEQYF
TRBV6-5	-	TRBJ2-3	few	TGTGCCAGCAGCCCCGCGGCAACAGATACGCAGTATTTT	CASSPAATDTQYF
TRBV6-5	-	TRBJ1-5	many	TGTGCCAGCAGTGCCCAGACCCGTTCTCAGCCCCAGCATTTT	CASSAQTRSQPQHF
TRBV7-9	TRBD2	TRBJ2-5	few	TGTGCCAGCAGCCCAAGACTAGCGGGGGAGCAAGAGACCCAGTACTTC	CASSPRLAGEQETQYF
TRBV20-1	-	TRBJ1-2	-	TGCAGTGCCCCTCTCCTCCTTCTTAGGGGTGGCTACACCTTC	CSAPLLLLRGGYTF
TRBV12-3/TRBV12-4	-	TRBJ2-2	few	TGTGCCAGCAGTTTAAACCTGCCGACAATCACCGGGGAGCTGTTTTTT	CASSLNLPTITGELFF
TRBV6-5	-	TRBJ1-5	few	TGTGCCAGCAGTTATACCAGCCAGGGCAATCAGCCCCAGCATTTT	CASSYTSQGNQPQHF
TRBV5-4	TRBD1	TRBJ2-6	-	TGTGCCAGCAGCGAGAGAGACAGGGTGCGGTCTGGGGCCAACGTCCTGACTTTC	CASSERDRVRSGANVLTF
TRBV10-1	TRBD1	TRBJ2-7	-	TGCGCCAGCAGTGTAAGGACAGGGGACGAGCAGTACTTC	CASSVRTGDEQYF
TRBV6-2/TRBV6-3	TRBD1	TRBJ2-7	-	TGTGCCAGCAAGACAGGGAGCTCCTACGAGCAGTACTTC	CASKTGSSYEQYF
TRBV4-1	-	TRBJ2-3	-	TGCGCCAGCAGCCAAGACCCGGGGCGCACAGATACGCAGTATTTT	CASSQDPGRTDTQYF
TRBV7-9	-	TRBJ2-3	few	TGTGCCAGCAGCTTAGTTCGATATCCAGATACGCAGTATTTT	CASSLVRYPDTQYF
TRBV12-3/TRBV12-4	TRBD1	TRBJ2-2	-	TGTGCCAGCAGCGACCGACAGGGCGAGGCCGGGGAGCTGTTTTTT	CASSDRQGEAGELFF
TRBV9	-	TRBJ2-1	few	TGTGCCAGCAGCCCCGCAAGGGGCGATGAGCAGTTCTTC	CASSPARGDEQFF
TRBV20-1	-	TRBJ2-7	-	TGCAGTGCTAGGTCCGCTAGGAGCTCCTACGAGCAGTACTTC	CSARSARSSYEQYF
TRBV4-3	-	TRBJ2-1	few	TGCGCCAGCAGCCAAGATCTGGGGGATAGCTCCTACAATGAGCAGTTCTTC	CASSQDLGDSSYNEQFF
TRBV4-1	-	TRBJ1-2	few	TGCGCCAGCAGCCAACCGTTTCCTAACTATGGCTACACCTTC	CASSQPFPNYGYTF
TRBV10-2	-	TRBJ1-1	few	TGCGCCAGCAATGGGCGGGGAGATATCGAAGCTTTCTTT	CASNGRGDIEAFF
TRBV6-5	-	TRBJ2-3	-	TGTGCCAGCAGTTACTCGGAACTAGCCGGGGATACGCAGTATTTT	CASSYSELAGDTQYF
TRBV5-1	-	TRBJ2-5	few	TGCGCCAGCAGGGCTACAGGGAAAGAGACCCAGTACTTC	CASRATGKETQYF
TRBV19	-	TRBJ1-5	few	TGTGCCAGTAACCCGAGGAAAGTACTGGCTAGCAATCAGCCCCAGCATTTT	CASNPRKVLASNQPQHF